This TCR beta chain was observed in a study of CD8+ T cells in alopecia areata. Comments on this clone: Antigen: not known.

Whole-study results and caveats: Normal-skin resident alphabeta T cells also appear among scalp sample sequences.

Deletions cut 7 bases from V and 0 bases from J, with 7 bases between. The CDR3 spans 12 residues. Per germline, CDR1 SQVTM and CDR2 ANQGSEA. Extraction and reverse transcription of RNA yielded cDNA as the sequencing template. Measured with immunoSEQ multiplex PCR; TCRdb has only the in-frame clones, and not every one. This table holds some 170,000 clones, 59% found once. The V gene is TRBV29-1, the J gene TRBJ1-3; maybe TRBD1 (5 bases). The sequence derives from a human donor with alopecia areata. This sample comprised CD4+ T cells sorted from blood, obtained at week 0. The CDR3 region has the DNA TGCAGCGGCGGGGGCTCTGGAAACACCATATATTTT. Its protein product is CSGGGSGNTIYF.